The present T cell receptor beta chain was sequenced within a study of PD-L1 blockade in urothelial cancer (dated by TCRdb to about 2017). Broadly, across the study: Every patient began therapy at some point between 2013 and 2015 and was given atezolizumab 1,200 mg intravenously every 3 weeks. Blood samples gave a median of 141,255 T cells and approximately 80,000 unique TCRs, with a median clonality of approximately 0.08. In the same patients who had TCR sequencing, pretreatment tumors also underwent whole exome sequencing and RNA sequencing. Roughly nine patients achieved durable clinical benefit and some 20 did not. Pretreatment tumor samples, along with matched peripheral blood serially collected before and after atezolizumab treatment, were subjected to TCR sequencing. Durable clinical benefit meant progression-free survival longer than 6 months, and TCR features were also tested against progression-free and overall survival. The study was an exploratory multi-omic analysis of somatic, immune and clinical correlates of response to PD-L1 blockade with atezolizumab in urothelial cancer. About 90% of the roughly 29 patients were males with bladder-origin urothelial cancer, and about 65% of the roughly 30 reported a prior smoking history. An ECOG performance status of 0 or 1 was recorded for the patients, and 0 to 3 prior chemotherapy regimens had been received by the patients. Around 30 patients had pretreatment blood TCR-seq, roughly 24 had at least one posttreatment blood collection, and roughly 24 had tumor TCR-seq. Blood samples were analyzed 3 weeks after the start of treatment (second dose) and 6 weeks after the start of treatment. What the research found in general, with its limitations: Improved progression-free and overall survival was found to be associated with pretreatment peripheral blood TCR clonality below the median. Because the sample size was small (n ≈ 29) and many exploratory analyses were performed, the results are intended to be hypothesis-generating. Greater expansion of tumor-associated TCR clones in peripheral blood 3 weeks after the start of treatment was observed in patients with durable benefit (n of about 22, p = 0.022).

What the time point label conveys for this sample: pretreatment peripheral blood. The cohort comprised 25 to 30 patients with locally advanced or metastatic urothelial carcinoma treated at Memorial Sloan Kettering on a trial protocol. Peripheral blood mononuclear cells were collected pretreatment and during treatment, with between 1 and 8 total time points per patient. The Qiagen DNeasy Blood extraction kit was used to purify genomic DNA from total PBMCs and from tumor samples. PBMCs were collected pretreatment and during treatment, and were isolated and stored as previously described. The CDR3 spans 16 residues, from the cysteine through the phenylalanine. CDR3 DNA only is kept here, 48 bases in frame from base 1. Trimming at the junction amounts to 4 bases on V and 9 bases on J, and the germline ends lie 22 bases apart. The germline V gene encodes CDR1 LGHNT and CDR2 FRNRAP. Details on this clone: The clone's antigen remains unknown. Base qualities are not recorded, but no much larger clone differs from it by a single base.

Synthetic TCR analog templates were spiked into each PCR so that absolute template abundance could be estimated from read counts. TCRbeta CDR3 regions were amplified from genomic DNA with bias-controlled V and J gene primers using the immunoSEQ assay. Sequencing of rearranged TCRbeta segments was performed at approximately 20X coverage. In the paper's pipeline: Clustering was used to correct sequencing errors, and CDR3s were annotated against IMGT so that V, D and J genes could be assigned. Only productive TCRbeta rearrangements were used in downstream analyses, excluding out-of-frame or stop-codon sequences. To compute clonality, Shannon entropy was normalized by the log of the number of unique productive sequences and then subtracted from one. Fisher's exact test with Benjamini-Hochberg correction, using a cutoff of adjusted p below 0.01, was how clones that differed between time points or between blood and tumor were identified. Not all clones reach the TCRdb copy of this immuneACCESS table, which keeps in-frame sequences only. Checked studies attribute under half of the gap to unresolved V genes and leave the rest unexplained. The V and J calls and clone size come from that table; D and trimming were worked out from the DNA. Across this sample there are some 57,000 clones, with approximately 88% seen only once. The ten largest make up roughly 1.4% of the sample.

Recombination connected TRBV12-5 to TRBJ2-1; the D gene is perhaps TRBD1, on 6 matching bases. The sequencing here drew on PBMCs, taken around atezolizumab (anti-PD-L1) treatment. The TCR originated in a man over 45 with urothelial cancer. At the DNA level, the sequence is TGTGCTAGTGGTTCCCTTCAAGTCAGGGGTCGAGGTGAGCAGTTCTTC. It codes for CASGSLQVRGRGEQFF. The full variable domain, with segments outside the CDR3 supplied by the reference TRBV12-5 and TRBJ2-1 proteins, appears as DARVTQTPRHKVTEMGQEVTMRCQPILGHNTVFWYRQTMMQGLELLAYFRNRAPLDDSGMPKDRFSAEMPDATLATLKIQPSEPRDSAVYFCASGSLQVRGRGEQFFGPGTRLTVL.